Each of the 7 T cell receptor beta chains below was sequenced from the same sample in a study of cytomegalovirus exposure and HLA in healthy donors. Here immunoSEQ multiplex PCR was the method, and the copy in TCRdb shows in-frame clones only, minus some. This sample has about 98,000 clones, with 87% found just once. Sequencing was done on a sample of PBMCs. Receptors originate from a man between 18 and 29 years old in good health and CMV-seropositive.

This clone was seen a single time. The chain uses TRBV7-9 and TRBJ1-6; 7 nucleotides match TRBD1. The CDR3 runs to 14 residues. V lost 4 bases, J lost 6 bases, and 3 bases stayed unmatched. From germline, CDR1 is SEHNR and CDR2 FQNEAQ (reference sequence). In DNA, the CDR3 is TGTGCCAGCAGCTCCCGACAGGGTAATTCACCCCTCCACTTT. Its protein is CASSSRQGNSPLHF.

The chain recombines TRBV27 with TRBJ2-1, with 9 bases aligning to TRBD2. The germline V gene has CDR1 MNHEY and CDR2 SMNVEV (reference sequence). V lost 0 bases, J lost 7 bases, and 13 bases stayed unmatched. The CDR3 sequence is 18 residues long. DNA of the CDR3: TGTGCCAGCAGTTTATCTGGTAGCGGGAGAGGCGTAGGGAATGAGCAGTTCTTC. Translation gives CASSLSGSGRGVGNEQFF.

The CDR3, as DNA: TGTGCCAGCAGCGTAGACGACAGGGGGCTGGTTGAGCAGTTCTTC. Its protein product is CASSVDDRGLVEQFF. The chain uses TRBV9 and TRBJ2-1; TRBD1 matches at 10 bases. The germline gives CDR1 SGDLS, CDR2 YYNGEE. The CDR3 consists of 15 residues. The J segment lost 9 bases and the V segment lost 0 bases, leaving 6 bases of the junction unmatched.

This chain joins TRBV7-2 and TRBJ2-1; 8 bases match TRBD2. Germline-derived CDR1 and CDR2 are SGHTA and FQGNSA. This CDR3 has 16 residues. After removal of 4 bases from V and 3 bases from J, the junction contained 8 bases not matched to a gene. CDR3 DNA sequence: TGTGCCAGCAGCTCGAATAGCGGGGAGAACTACAATGAGCAGTTCTTC. Amino acids: CASSSNSGENYNEQFF.

The gene calls are TRBV28 and TRBJ2-2; tentatively, D is TRBD2 (6 bases). The CDR3 spans 19 residues. Trimming stripped 3 bases from V and 6 bases from J, with 26 bases between. The germline CDR1 and CDR2 sequences are MDHEN and SYDVKM. The CDR3 sequence: CASSFGVQTGATRAGELFF. DNA of the CDR3: TGTGCCAGCAGTTTCGGTGTTCAGACGGGAGCCACGAGGGCCGGGGAGCTGTTTTTT.

In its sample, this clone was seen a few times. Other DNA sequences within the sample encode an identical CDR3. The chain uses TRBV9 and TRBJ2-5; D unclear. CDR1 and CDR2 from the germline V gene are SGDLS and YYNGEE. Trimming cost V 0 bases and J 0 bases, with 9 bases left between them. CDR3 length equals 15 residues. For the CDR3, the DNA is TGTGCCAGCAGCGTAGGTGGCAGGTACCAAGAGACCCAGTACTTC. As protein: CASSVGGRYQETQYF.

The chain recombines TRBV5-4 with TRBJ1-5, with TRBD1 matching 9 bases. CDR1 and CDR2 (germline): SGHNT, YYREEE (reference sequence). This CDR3 region has 14 residues. V was clipped by 7 bases and J by 2 bases; unmatched bases: 4. CDR3 region: CASHRGPGNQPQHF. For the CDR3, the DNA is TGTGCCAGCCACAGGGGGCCGGGCAATCAGCCCCAGCATTTT.